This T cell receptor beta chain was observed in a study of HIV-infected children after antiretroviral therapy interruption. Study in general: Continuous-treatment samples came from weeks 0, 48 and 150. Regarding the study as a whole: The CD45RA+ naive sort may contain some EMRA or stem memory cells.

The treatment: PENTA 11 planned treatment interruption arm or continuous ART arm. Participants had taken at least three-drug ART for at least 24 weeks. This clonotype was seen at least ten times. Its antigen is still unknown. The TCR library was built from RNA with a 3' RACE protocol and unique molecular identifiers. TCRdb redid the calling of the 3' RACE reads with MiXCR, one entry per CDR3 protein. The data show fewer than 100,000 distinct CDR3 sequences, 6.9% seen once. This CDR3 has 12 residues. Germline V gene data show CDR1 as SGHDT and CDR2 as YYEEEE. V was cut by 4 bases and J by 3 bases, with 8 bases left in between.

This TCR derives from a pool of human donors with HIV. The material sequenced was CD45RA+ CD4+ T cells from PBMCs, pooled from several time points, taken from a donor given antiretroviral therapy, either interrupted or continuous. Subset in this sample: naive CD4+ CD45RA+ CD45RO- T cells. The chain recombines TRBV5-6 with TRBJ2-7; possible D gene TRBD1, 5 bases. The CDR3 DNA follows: TGTGCCAGCAGCCAGACAGACTACGAGCAGTACTTC. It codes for CASSQTDYEQYF.